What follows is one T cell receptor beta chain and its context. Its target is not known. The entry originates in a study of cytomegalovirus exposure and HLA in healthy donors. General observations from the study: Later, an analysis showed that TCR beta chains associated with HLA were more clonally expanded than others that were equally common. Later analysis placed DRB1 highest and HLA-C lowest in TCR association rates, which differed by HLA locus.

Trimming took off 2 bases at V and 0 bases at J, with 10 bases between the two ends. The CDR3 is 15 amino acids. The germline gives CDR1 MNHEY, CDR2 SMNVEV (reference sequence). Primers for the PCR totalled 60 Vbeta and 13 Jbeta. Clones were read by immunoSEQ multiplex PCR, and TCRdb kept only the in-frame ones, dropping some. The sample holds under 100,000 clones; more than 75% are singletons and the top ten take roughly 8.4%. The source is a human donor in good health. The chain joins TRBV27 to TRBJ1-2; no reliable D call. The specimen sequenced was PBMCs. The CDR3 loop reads CASSLRQKANYGYTF. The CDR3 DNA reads TGTGCCAGCAGTTTACGCCAGAAAGCTAACTATGGCTACACCTTC.